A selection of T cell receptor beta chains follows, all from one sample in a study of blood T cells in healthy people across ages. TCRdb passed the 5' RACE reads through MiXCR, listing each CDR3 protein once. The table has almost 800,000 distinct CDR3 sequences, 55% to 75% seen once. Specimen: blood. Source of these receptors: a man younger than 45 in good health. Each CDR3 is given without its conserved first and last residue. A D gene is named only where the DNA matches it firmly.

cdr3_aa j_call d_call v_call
ASSLTGTRPSYEQY TRBJ2-7 TRBD2 TRBV3-1
ASSLGQITFYGYT TRBJ1-2 . TRBV7-2
ASSSLREGLGTQY TRBJ2-3 TRBD2 TRBV7-2
TSSLSGGGPYNERF TRBJ2-1 TRBD2 TRBV7-2
SARGARGGSADTQY TRBJ2-3 . TRBV20-1
ASSPGRGLEETQY TRBJ2-5 TRBD2 TRBV7-2
ASSVSLAGHNEQF TRBJ2-1 TRBD2 TRBV9
ASSLGGKNIRY TRBJ2-4 . TRBV5-6
SAPDTRVNSPLH TRBJ1-6 . TRBV20-1
ASSLTGADSPLH TRBJ1-6 . TRBV5-1
ASSMGRNYEQY TRBJ2-7 . TRBV13
ASSVDGEPNSPLH TRBJ1-6 . TRBV9
ASSQGTPYGYT TRBJ1-2 . TRBV3-1
ASSQEGGSYNEQY . TRBD1 TRBV4-3
ASSEGESSYEQY TRBJ2-7 . TRBV6-1
SATGGNQETQY TRBJ2-5 . TRBV20-1
ASSPGYGADTQY TRBJ2-3 . TRBV7-2
ASSLGPGGVLDNEQF TRBJ2-1 TRBD2 TRBV7-2
ASRSGVVGYT TRBJ1-2 . TRBV27
ASRRGSFGYT TRBJ1-2 . TRBV5-6
ASKMDRGQTYEQY TRBJ2-7 TRBD1 TRBV27
ASSRLARRSSYNEQF TRBJ2-1 TRBD2 TRBV6-1
ASSANWADEQF TRBJ2-1 . TRBV7-9
ASSLVLGDTYEQY TRBJ2-7 . TRBV5-5
ASSQDLQVFYEQY TRBJ2-7 . TRBV4-1
ASSLGGMEIYEQY TRBJ2-7 . TRBV28
ASSKGTSGGSEDTQY TRBJ2-3 . TRBV21-1
SAPKFSGGAETQY TRBJ2-5 TRBD2 TRBV20-1
SASPPSRSQETQY TRBJ2-5 . TRBV20-1
ASSLGISDTEAF TRBJ1-1 . TRBV7-2
ASSYGQLGGYT TRBJ1-2 . TRBV6-5
SGDRGRTEAF TRBJ1-1 TRBD1 TRBV29-1
SVGSGVTQWDNEQF TRBJ2-1 . TRBV29-1
ASSVRSGESEAF TRBJ1-1 . TRBV12-3/TRBV12-4
ASSHRGMGNEQF TRBJ2-1 TRBD1 TRBV5-1
ASSEGRTPSSYEQY TRBJ2-7 . TRBV6-2/TRBV6-3
ASSLGKTQY . . TRBV5-1
ASSSGRVTETQY . . TRBV7-2
ASSLRGTSGTYEQY . TRBD2 TRBV7-3
ATSDNPEGSVSDTQY TRBJ2-3 . TRBV24-1
ASSPNGWPNTDTQY TRBJ2-3 . TRBV7-3
SAQTVEAF TRBJ1-1 . TRBV29-1
ASSEYAGTLYEQY TRBJ2-7 . TRBV25-1
ASSLYMSDTQY TRBJ2-3 . TRBV5-1
SAKSREVDTQY TRBJ2-3 . TRBV20-1
ASSSRATSAGARETQY TRBJ2-5 TRBD2 TRBV6-5
ASSDGGWASGAYEQY . TRBD2 TRBV6-4
ASSFSGRGPVYEQF TRBJ2-1 . TRBV12-3/TRBV12-4
ASSLEGGAGKF TRBJ2-1 . TRBV7-2
SATGPSNEQF TRBJ2-1 . TRBV20-1
ASSGDRSYEQY TRBJ2-7 TRBD1 TRBV4-2
ASSKGSGGDEQF TRBJ2-1 . TRBV6-4
ASSGMGGGANVLT TRBJ2-6 . TRBV6-5
ASMPSNTGELF TRBJ2-2 . TRBV27